This section outlines one TCR beta chain sequence together with its context. What it binds is not known. These data belong to a study of cytomegalovirus exposure and HLA in healthy donors. Findings and limits, study-wide: No immune exposure information besides CMV serostatus was available. Analysis was carried out at a later point, and it linked a missense DCLRE1C variant to TCR beta V- and J-gene trimming. When a later analysis was performed, an Asian-associated ancestry cluster reportedly had fewer N-insertions than the roughly 690-donor mean. Overall, about 160 TCR beta chains were annotated as cytomegalovirus-associated.

V shed 2 bases and J shed 5 bases, with 7 bases lying between them. The CDR3 is made up of 14 amino acids. The germline V gene has CDR1 MNHEY and CDR2 SVGAGI. The PCR contained 60 Vbeta and 13 Jbeta primers. Libraries were prepared by immunoSEQ multiplex PCR; TCRdb keeps only in-frame clonotypes and omits some of them. Seen here are some 100,000 clones, about 74% observed once, and the top ten hold approximately 2.6%. V usage is TRBV6-5 and J usage is TRBJ1-6, with D possibly TRBD1 on 5 matching bases. This clonotype was obtained from a female donor in good health and CMV-seronegative. Sequenced sample: PBMCs. The CDR3 DNA sequence: TGTGCCAGCAGTTACGGACAAGATAATTCACCCCTCCACTTT. Its translation is CASSYGQDNSPLHF.